Each of the 2 T cell receptor beta chains below was sequenced from the same sample in a study of T cells in Graves' hyperthyroidism and ophthalmopathy. RNA transcripts were the template for amplifying TCR beta CDR3 regions. The primer set for the first-round RT-PCR of the TCR CDR3 was HTBI. TCRdb reanalysed the multiplex PCR reads using MiXCR and keeps one entry per CDR3 protein. The data hold 340,000 or so distinct CDR3 sequences, with around 20% observed a single time. The sequencing input was blood. The receptor source for this set is a woman aged 45 to 65 with Graves' hyperthyroidism.

This clonotype was counted ten times or more. CDR3 in DNA: TGCAGTGCTAGATGGACTAGCTCCAATGAGCAGTTCTTC. It specifies CSARWTSSNEQFF. V is TRBV20-1 and J is TRBJ2-1, with TRBD2 matching 8 bases. The CDR3 runs to 13 residues. Germline CDR1 DFQATT, CDR2 SNEGSKA (reference sequence). Trimming cost V 2 bases and J 6 bases; bases outside gene matches: 3.

This clonotype was seen ten or more times. The chain links TRBV7-8 to TRBJ2-1; D call uncertain. The V gene's germline CDR1 is SGHVS and CDR2 FQNEAQ. Trimming pared 5 bases from V and 6 bases from J, leaving 14 bases between. The CDR3 sequence is 14 residues long. CDR3 bases: TGTGCCAGCAGCCTAGAGAGAATCGGCAATGAGCAGTTCTTC. Translated, it gives CASSLERIGNEQFF.